These T cell receptor beta chains were read from a single sample in a study of cytomegalovirus exposure and HLA in healthy donors. The data were produced by immunoSEQ multiplex PCR, yet TCRdb's version contains in-frame clones alone and is incomplete. The sample shows about 120,000 clones, more than 60% of them seen only once. The sample was PBMCs. The receptors originated from a man aged 18 to 35 in good health and CMV-seronegative. Each CDR3 is given with its conserved first and last residue. A D gene is named only where the DNA matches it firmly. Size is omitted from some rows. Given values are once, few, many or a class for expanded clones.

J gene: TRBJ1-5
clone size: NA
V gene: TRBV2
D gene: NA
CDR3 DNA: TGTGCCAGCAGTAGGGTCACCGGGGGCAATCAGCCCCAGCATTTT
CDR3 protein: CASSRVTGGNQPQHF

J gene: TRBJ2-7
clone size: once
V gene: TRBV30
D gene: TRBD1
CDR3 DNA: TGTGCCTGGAGTGTGGGGACAGACTACGAGCAGTACTTC
CDR3 protein: CAWSVGTDYEQYF

J gene: TRBJ2-1
clone size: NA
V gene: TRBV29-1
D gene: TRBD2
CDR3 DNA: TGCAGCGTTGTGGTTCTAGCGGGGAGATACGATGAGCAGTTCTTC
CDR3 protein: CSVVVLAGRYDEQFF

J gene: TRBJ2-3
clone size: once
V gene: TRBV10-3
D gene: TRBD2
CDR3 DNA: TGTGCCATCAGTGAGATGGGGGCTAGCGGGAACACAGATACGCAGTATTTT
CDR3 protein: CAISEMGASGNTDTQYF

J gene: TRBJ1-6
clone size: once
V gene: TRBV6-5
D gene: TRBD1
CDR3 DNA: TGTGCCAGCACCTCATGGGGGACAGGGGATCCACCCCTCCACTTT
CDR3 protein: CASTSWGTGDPPLHF

J gene: TRBJ1-2
clone size: NA
V gene: TRBV6-1
D gene: NA
CDR3 DNA: TGTGCCAGCAGTGGGGTAAAGGGGGTTAATGGCTACACCTTC
CDR3 protein: CASSGVKGVNGYTF

J gene: TRBJ1-2
clone size: few
V gene: TRBV5-6
D gene: NA
CDR3 DNA: TGTGCCAGCAGCGCCTTCGGGGGGGGTTACGGCTACACCTTC
CDR3 protein: CASSAFGGGYGYTF

J gene: TRBJ2-1
clone size: NA
V gene: TRBV7-9
D gene: NA
CDR3 DNA: TGTGCCAGCAGCTTGTTTCAGGGTTATAATGAGCAGTTCTTC
CDR3 protein: CASSLFQGYNEQFF

J gene: TRBJ1-4
clone size: NA
V gene: TRBV19
D gene: TRBD1
CDR3 DNA: TGTGCCAGTAGTATTGGTGGGACAGAAAGGGGAAAACTGTTTTTT
CDR3 protein: CASSIGGTERGKLFF

J gene: TRBJ1-2
clone size: NA
V gene: TRBV5-1
D gene: TRBD1
CDR3 DNA: TGCGCCAGCAGCACCAGTCCCGGGACAGTTTCCTATGGCTACACCTTC
CDR3 protein: CASSTSPGTVSYGYTF

J gene: TRBJ2-7
clone size: NA
V gene: TRBV2
D gene: TRBD2
CDR3 DNA: TGTGCCACCCTACTGGAGCGGGGGGTGTCCTACGAGCAGTACTTC
CDR3 protein: CATLLERGVSYEQYF

J gene: TRBJ1-4
clone size: NA
V gene: TRBV7-7
D gene: TRBD1
CDR3 DNA: TGTGCCAGCAGCTCGAACCGTATTAGACAGGGAGAGAGCGAAAAACTGTTTTTT
CDR3 protein: CASSSNRIRQGESEKLFF

J gene: TRBJ1-2
clone size: NA
V gene: TRBV28
D gene: NA
CDR3 DNA: TGTGCCAGCTCCGCACCCGGGTCTGGCTACACCTTC
CDR3 protein: CASSAPGSGYTF

J gene: TRBJ2-1
clone size: NA
V gene: TRBV9
D gene: NA
CDR3 DNA: TGTGCCAGCAGCGTAGCAGCGGCGGCCTACAATGAGCAGTTCTTC
CDR3 protein: CASSVAAAAYNEQFF

J gene: TRBJ2-3
clone size: NA
V gene: TRBV6-6
D gene: TRBD2
CDR3 DNA: TGTGCCAGCAGTCGGACTAGCGGGAGGGGGGGGGATACGCAGTATTTT
CDR3 protein: CASSRTSGRGGDTQYF

J gene: TRBJ2-1
clone size: NA
V gene: TRBV28
D gene: NA
CDR3 DNA: TGTGCCAGCAGGCTACAGGGCTACAATGAGCAGTTCTTC
CDR3 protein: CASRLQGYNEQFF

J gene: TRBJ2-3
clone size: NA
V gene: TRBV5-6
D gene: TRBD2
CDR3 DNA: TGTGCCAGCAGCTTGAGCAACGGTTGGGGGGGGACAGATACGCAGTATTTT
CDR3 protein: CASSLSNGWGGTDTQYF

J gene: TRBJ2-7
clone size: NA
V gene: TRBV5-6
D gene: NA
CDR3 DNA: TGTGCCAGCAGCTCGCCCCGGGGTACAGCCTACGAGCAGTACTTC
CDR3 protein: CASSSPRGTAYEQYF

J gene: TRBJ1-1
clone size: NA
V gene: TRBV30
D gene: NA
CDR3 DNA: TGTGCCTTAACCTCCATTGCGGGATGGAGGACTGAAGCTTTCTTT
CDR3 protein: CALTSIAGWRTEAFF

J gene: TRBJ2-5
clone size: NA
V gene: TRBV19
D gene: NA
CDR3 DNA: TGTGCCAGTACCCTAGGAGGAAACCAAGAGACCCAGTACTTC
CDR3 protein: CASTLGGNQETQYF

J gene: TRBJ2-7
clone size: NA
V gene: TRBV5-1
D gene: NA
CDR3 DNA: TGCGCCAGCAGCCGGGATCCCGCGACGACCTACGAGCAGTACTTC
CDR3 protein: CASSRDPATTYEQYF

J gene: TRBJ2-7
clone size: NA
V gene: TRBV5-1
D gene: NA
CDR3 DNA: TGCGCCAGCAGCTTGGGCGGATCGGGCTACGAGCAGTACTTC
CDR3 protein: CASSLGGSGYEQYF

J gene: TRBJ2-7
clone size: few
V gene: TRBV7-9
D gene: NA
CDR3 DNA: TGTGCCAGCAGCGAACAGGTCCCCGGCGAGCAGTACTTC
CDR3 protein: CASSEQVPGEQYF

J gene: TRBJ2-1
clone size: NA
V gene: TRBV9
D gene: TRBD2
CDR3 DNA: TGTGCCAGCAGTTTAGCGGGGAAGCAGTTCTTC
CDR3 protein: CASSLAGKQFF

J gene: TRBJ2-7
clone size: NA
V gene: TRBV27
D gene: TRBD1
CDR3 DNA: TGTGCCAGCAGTCTAGGGACAGGGTTCTACGAGCAGTACTTC
CDR3 protein: CASSLGTGFYEQYF

J gene: TRBJ2-1
clone size: once
V gene: TRBV5-5
D gene: NA
CDR3 DNA: TGTGCCAGCAGCTTTTCGTACAATGAGCAGTTCTTC
CDR3 protein: CASSFSYNEQFF

J gene: TRBJ1-1
clone size: once
V gene: TRBV19
D gene: TRBD1
CDR3 DNA: TGTGCCAGTACCGGGCACCGGACAGGGGTCGAAGGGAGAGCTTTCTTT
CDR3 protein: CASTGHRTGVEGRAFF

J gene: TRBJ1-1
clone size: NA
V gene: TRBV11-2
D gene: NA
CDR3 DNA: TGTGCCAGCAGCTTAGTGGGAGGGGGGCGGAACACTGAAGCTTTCTTT
CDR3 protein: CASSLVGGGRNTEAFF

J gene: TRBJ1-5
clone size: few
V gene: TRBV5-1
D gene: TRBD1
CDR3 DNA: TGCGCCAGCAGCCCCACAGGGGGTAACAATCAGCCCCAGCATTTT
CDR3 protein: CASSPTGGNNQPQHF

J gene: TRBJ2-7
clone size: NA
V gene: TRBV6-5
D gene: NA
CDR3 DNA: TGTGCCAGCAGAAGAGACTGGCGGCAGTACTTC
CDR3 protein: CASRRDWRQYF

J gene: TRBJ2-2
clone size: NA
V gene: TRBV19
D gene: TRBD2
CDR3 DNA: TGTGCCAGTAGTATAGATAGGGACTACGACACCGGGGAGCTGTTTTTT
CDR3 protein: CASSIDRDYDTGELFF

J gene: TRBJ1-1
clone size: NA
V gene: TRBV21-1
D gene: NA
CDR3 DNA: TGTGCCAGCAGCAAAGACAGGCTGATGAACACTGAAGCTTTCTTT
CDR3 protein: CASSKDRLMNTEAFF

J gene: TRBJ1-2
clone size: NA
V gene: TRBV6-6
D gene: TRBD1
CDR3 DNA: TGTGCCAGCACCGGGACAGAAGCTAACTATGGCTACACCTTC
CDR3 protein: CASTGTEANYGYTF

J gene: TRBJ2-2
clone size: once
V gene: TRBV27
D gene: NA
CDR3 DNA: TGTGCCAGCAGGAACGGGGGATGGTACACCGGGGAGCTGTTTTTT
CDR3 protein: CASRNGGWYTGELFF

J gene: TRBJ2-7
clone size: once
V gene: TRBV19
D gene: TRBD1
CDR3 DNA: TGTGCCAGTAGGAGGACAGGAGGCTACGAGCAGTACTTC
CDR3 protein: CASRRTGGYEQYF

J gene: TRBJ1-1
clone size: NA
V gene: TRBV27
D gene: NA
CDR3 DNA: TGTGCCAGCAGTCATGGCCTCCGATCCACTGAAGCTTTCTTT
CDR3 protein: CASSHGLRSTEAFF

J gene: TRBJ1-2
clone size: few
V gene: TRBV28
D gene: NA
CDR3 DNA: TGTGCCAGCAGTTTCGTCGGGGTGGGTTACTTC
CDR3 protein: CASSFVGVGYF

J gene: TRBJ1-3
clone size: NA
V gene: TRBV27
D gene: NA
CDR3 DNA: TGTGCCAGCGGACAGACTGGAAACACCATATATTTT
CDR3 protein: CASGQTGNTIYF

J gene: TRBJ2-2
clone size: NA
V gene: TRBV7-9
D gene: NA
CDR3 DNA: TGTGCCAGCAGCCCCCCCGGTCGAACCGGGGAGCTGTTTTTT
CDR3 protein: CASSPPGRTGELFF

J gene: TRBJ2-1
clone size: few
V gene: TRBV5-1
D gene: TRBD2
CDR3 DNA: TGCGCCAGCAGCTTGATGCTAGCGGGAGGGGATGAGCAGTTCTTC
CDR3 protein: CASSLMLAGGDEQFF

J gene: TRBJ2-1
clone size: NA
V gene: TRBV28
D gene: TRBD2
CDR3 DNA: TGTGCCAGCAGTTCTTGGACTAGCGGGGCCTACAATGAGCAGTTCTTC
CDR3 protein: CASSSWTSGAYNEQFF

J gene: TRBJ2-3
clone size: NA
V gene: TRBV27
D gene: TRBD2
CDR3 DNA: TGTGCCAGCAGAGGACTAGCGGGGGGGGATACGCAGTATTTT
CDR3 protein: CASRGLAGGDTQYF

J gene: TRBJ2-1
clone size: NA
V gene: TRBV4-3
D gene: TRBD2
CDR3 DNA: TGCGCCAGCAGCCCGTTGGGTAGCGGGACCAATGAGCAGTTCTTC
CDR3 protein: CASSPLGSGTNEQFF

J gene: TRBJ2-1
clone size: NA
V gene: TRBV2
D gene: NA
CDR3 DNA: TGTGCCAGCAGTGTGAGGGACAATGAGCAGTTCTTC
CDR3 protein: CASSVRDNEQFF

J gene: TRBJ2-7
clone size: few
V gene: TRBV5-8
D gene: NA
CDR3 DNA: TGTGCCAGCAGCTTGTCGCACCTGAAGAGCGAGCAGTACTTC
CDR3 protein: CASSLSHLKSEQYF